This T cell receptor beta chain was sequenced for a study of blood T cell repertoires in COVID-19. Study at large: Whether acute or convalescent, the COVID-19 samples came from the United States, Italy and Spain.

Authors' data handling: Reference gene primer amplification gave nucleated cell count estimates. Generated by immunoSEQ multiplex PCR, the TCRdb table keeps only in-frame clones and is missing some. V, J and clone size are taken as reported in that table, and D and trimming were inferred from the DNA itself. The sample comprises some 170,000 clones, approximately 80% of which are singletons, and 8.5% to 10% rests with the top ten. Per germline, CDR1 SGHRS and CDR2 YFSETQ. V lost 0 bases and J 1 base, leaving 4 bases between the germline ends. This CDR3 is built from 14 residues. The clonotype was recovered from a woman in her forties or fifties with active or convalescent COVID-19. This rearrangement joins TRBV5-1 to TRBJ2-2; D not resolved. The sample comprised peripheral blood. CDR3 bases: TGCGCCAGCAGCTTGGGACAGAACACCGGGGAGCTGTTTTTT. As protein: CASSLGQNTGELFF.